The present T cell receptor beta chain was sequenced within a study of blood T cell repertoires in COVID-19 (dated by TCRdb to 2020 to 2021). Study-wide context: Samples covering the acute and convalescent phases of COVID-19 were provided by collaborators in the United States, Italy and Spain. A de-identified subject ID, COVID-19 status, age in years and sex were almost always included in the sample metadata. The material from the prospective study consisted of cDNA or gDNA derived from T cells, B-cell-depleted T cells, or PBMCs. The repertoires were released in a freely available public database intended as a resource for research on the immune response to SARS-CoV-2. Where HLA class I and class II types were available, the types were taken from metadata supplied by the sample provider, not from assay-based typing. Samples came from the ongoing ImmuneRACE study (first 160 participants) plus 1,254 subjects from 6 global collaborators. Deeply sampled blood TCRbeta repertoires from subjects exposed to, actively infected with, or recovered from COVID-19 were included in the dataset.

In the prospective study, participants were roughly 18 to 89 years old, resided in about two dozen geographic areas of the United States, and were enrolled through a virtual design. Cohort assignment in the prospective study relied on participant-reported clinical history from a screening survey and a study questionnaire. In the prospective study, mobile phlebotomists collected whole blood, serum and a nasopharyngeal or oropharyngeal swab from each participant. Over an approximately 2-month period, participants in the prospective study had the option of providing additional blood draws and questionnaires. Prospective study blood samples were shipped either frozen or at room temperature before DNA extraction. The immunoSEQ Assay, a bias-controlled multiplex PCR, was used to amplify TCRbeta CDR3 regions from genomic DNA. Regarding the original processing steps: The number of nucleated cells in each sample was estimated by amplification of reference gene primers within the assay. Sequence reads were collapsed and filtered to measure the absolute abundance of every unique TCRbeta CDR3 rearrangement. Productive Simpson clonality was computed per sample as the square root of Simpson's diversity index over productive rearrangements. TCRdb stores this immuneACCESS table with in-frame sequences only. Part of the clones is absent; in the studies checked, under half of the shortfall reflects unresolved V genes, and no reason is known for the rest. V, J and clone size are those of that table, while D and trimming were read from the DNA. The sample table lists about 210,000 clones, about 86% of them with a count of one. The ten largest clonotypes hold around 10% of the sample.

On this clone itself: What this receptor recognizes is not known. No quality values exist for individual bases; no much larger clone is one base distant.

The research as a whole found: The amount of clinical and demographic metadata varied by source and participant and was provided uncurated.

The germline V gene (reference sequence) provides CDR1 MNHEY and CDR2 SMNVEV. The germline V end is reduced by 7 bases and the J end by 4 bases; junction bases left unmatched: 13. The CDR3 runs 17 residues from the cysteine to the phenylalanine. The CDR3 DNA has 51 bases and is translated from base 1. The chain is made from TRBV27 and TRBJ2-1, with TRBD1 matching 10 junction bases. Sequencing was performed on PBMCs or T cells enriched from blood (not recorded which). This receptor was obtained from a woman aged 45-65 years with acute COVID-19. The CDR3 region has the sequence CASTSRTPGQGYNEQFF. The DNA is TGTGCCAGCACCTCTCGGACGCCGGGACAGGGGTACAATGAGCAGTTCTTC.